These 32 T cell receptor beta chains were all obtained from the same sample, sequenced in a study of blood T cell repertoires in COVID-19. TCRdb's table, derived via immunoSEQ multiplex PCR, lists solely in-frame clones and lacks some. The sample yields under 300,000 clones, 75% to 90% seen once. Material: PBMCs or T cells enriched from blood (not recorded which). These receptors all come from a woman under 30 who had recovered from COVID-19.

V and J are TRBV5-1 and TRBJ2-1; D gene ambiguous. Germline V gene sequence: CDR1 SGHRS, CDR2 YFSETQ. Trimming shortened V by 1 base and J by 6 bases, and 5 bases separated the two germline ends. This CDR3 has 12 amino acids. CDR3: CASSLTGNEQFF. CDR3 nucleotide sequence: TGCGCCAGCAGCTTGACGGGCAATGAGCAGTTCTTC.

The chain uses TRBV5-1 and TRBJ2-3; a weak D match, TRBD2 (5 bases). V lost 3 bases and J lost 3, with 20 bases in between. The CDR3 contains 17 residues. Germline-derived CDR1 and CDR2 are SGHRS and YFSETQ. The DNA of the CDR3 is TGCGCCAGCAGCTCCCAGCGGACCCGTATTCGAACAGATACGCAGTATTTT. Translated, it gives CASSSQRTRIRTDTQYF.

The chain uses TRBV7-9 and TRBJ1-1; TRBD1 aligns across 9 bases. V lost 3 bases to trimming and J lost 11 bases; unmatched junction nucleotides: 7. Germline V CDR1 and CDR2: SEHNR, FQNEAQ (reference sequence). The CDR3 loop spans 13 amino acids. CDR3 sequence reads: CASSLGQGVRAFF. The DNA of the CDR3 is TGTGCCAGCAGCTTGGGACAGGGTGTACGGGCTTTCTTT.

V and J are TRBV11-3 and TRBJ1-1; D ambiguous. Germline values: CDR1 SGHNT, CDR2 YENEEA. The CDR3 has 13 residues. V gave up 0 bases and J gave up 3 bases, with 5 bases separating them. For the CDR3, the DNA is TGTGCCAGCAGCTTAGATCCCTACACTGAAGCTTTCTTT. Translation gives CASSLDPYTEAFF.

The chain joins TRBV7-3 to TRBJ2-1; 7 bases map to TRBD2. J gave up 6 bases and V 2 bases, and 4 bases lay outside the gene matches. Germline loops: CDR1 SGHTA, CDR2 FQGTGA. The CDR3 runs to 14 residues. Here the CDR3 DNA reads TGTGCCAGCAGCTTAGCGGGGGTCCCCAATGAGCAGTTCTTC. Translating gives CASSLAGVPNEQFF.

This sequence joins TRBV18 and TRBJ2-7; TRBD1 is a possible D gene (5 bases). Trimming shortened V by 3 bases and J by 12 bases, and 21 bases separated the two germline ends. Germline lookup yields CDR1 KGHSH and CDR2 LQKENI. CDR3 length equals 14 residues. Here the CDR3 DNA reads TGTGCCAGCTCACCCAAACAGGACCTCTTCGTTCCGTACTTC. Protein sequence: CASSPKQDLFVPYF.

V and J are TRBV2 and TRBJ1-6; the D gene is possibly TRBD1 (5 bases). The V end lost 10 bases, the J end lost 7 bases, and 14 bases lay between the germline ends. The CDR3 covers 13 residues. Germline assignment: CDR1 SNHLY and CDR2 FYNNEI. The CDR3 sequence is CATRPRGNSPLHF. CDR3 DNA: TGTGCCACCCGTCCCCGGGGGAATTCACCCCTCCACTTT.

The V gene is TRBV28, the J gene TRBJ1-5; D ambiguous. With 8 bases removed from V and 1 base from J, the gap between germline ends came to 12 bases. Germline CDR1 and CDR2: MDHEN and SYDVKM. CDR3 length equals 14 residues. The CDR3 loop is CASLYTGSNQPQHF. The CDR3 nucleotides read TGTGCCAGCCTCTACACGGGAAGCAATCAGCCCCAGCATTTT.

J is TRBJ1-1 and V is TRBV30, with 8 positions matching TRBD1. The CDR3 covers 14 residues. Trimming removed 2 bases from V and 5 bases from J; junction bases left unmatched: 7. Germline CDR1 and CDR2: GTSNPN and SVGIG (reference sequence). The CDR3 DNA reads as TGTGCCTGGAGTCCTGGACAGGGAGGTACTGAAGCTTTCTTT. As protein: CAWSPGQGGTEAFF.

V and J are TRBV6-5 and TRBJ1-2; maybe TRBD1 (6 bases). V was shortened by 8 bases and J by 4 bases, with 14 bases between the two germline ends. This CDR3 is 13 amino acids long. Looked up from germline, CDR1 is MNHEY and CDR2 is SVGAGI. The chain's CDR3 is CASRQDIVYGYTF. The CDR3 DNA reads as TGTGCCAGCCGACAGGACATAGTCTATGGCTACACCTTC.

The chain links TRBV2 to TRBJ2-7, with 7 bases identical to TRBD1. Germline assignment: CDR1 SNHLY and CDR2 FYNNEI. The ends lost 2 bases at V and 13 bases at J; junction bases unmatched: 14. The CDR3 is 14 residues long. The CDR3 protein is CASSESEVGQVRYF. Written as DNA, the CDR3 is TGTGCCAGCAGTGAATCGGAAGTCGGACAGGTACGATACTTC.

The chain is built from TRBV6-5 and TRBJ1-1; the D is unclear. The CDR3 has 14 residues. The germline CDR1 and CDR2 sequences are MNHEY and SVGAGI. V lost 2 bases to trimming and J lost 4 bases, with 11 bases between them. This CDR3 is CASSYEGLGTEAFF. The DNA for the CDR3 is TGTGCCAGCAGTTACGAGGGCTTGGGCACTGAAGCTTTCTTT.

The chain employs TRBV5-1 and TRBJ1-2, with 9 positions matching TRBD1. CDR1 and CDR2 from the germline V gene are SGHRS and YFSETQ. CDR3 length equals 16 residues. Germline trimming cut 0 bases from V and 6 bases from J; bases unmatched to any gene: 9. CDR3 sequence: CASSLATTGGADGYTF. The CDR3 nucleotides read TGCGCCAGCAGCTTGGCCACTACAGGGGGCGCAGATGGCTACACCTTC.

V is TRBV6-4 and J is TRBJ2-7, with a tentative D call TRBD2 (6 bases). V shed 5 bases and J shed 9 bases, with 17 bases lying between them. Per the germline V gene, CDR1 is MRHNA and CDR2 is SNTAGT. The CDR3 is made up of 13 amino acids. CDR3 sequence: CASSPDGAGGQYF. Here the CDR3 DNA reads TGTGCCAGCAGTCCGGACGGCGCCGGGGGGCAGTACTTC.

The gene calls are TRBV5-1 and TRBJ1-2; D may be TRBD1 (5 bases). Trimming removed 0 bases at V and 4 bases at J, with 10 bases between. CDR1 SGHRS and CDR2 YFSETQ come from the germline V gene. The CDR3 spans 14 residues. The CDR3 bases are TGCGCCAGCAGCTTGGATCCGGGGGGCTATGGCTACACCTTC. Translation gives CASSLDPGGYGYTF.

This sequence joins TRBV4-1 and TRBJ2-1; D may be TRBD2 (6 bases). Germline V gives CDR1 MGHRA, CDR2 YSYEKL. CDR3 length: 14 residues. The V end lost 4 bases, the J end lost 7 bases, and 14 bases lay between the germline ends. The CDR3 spells CASSLVRAGNEQFF. For the CDR3, the DNA is TGCGCCAGCAGCCTAGTTCGGGCGGGGAATGAGCAGTTCTTC.

The chain links TRBV2 to TRBJ1-2; no reliable D call. The V end was cut by 11 bases, the J end by 4 bases, with 17 bases between. CDR3 size: 13 residues. Germline lookup yields CDR1 SNHLY and CDR2 FYNNEI. CDR3 bases: TGTGCCGGCCGGGTTCACCTTTCCTATGGCTACACCTTC. Its translation is CAGRVHLSYGYTF.

V gene TRBV25-1 combines with J gene TRBJ2-7, with D perhaps matching TRBD1 (6 bases). Germline V gives CDR1 MGHDK, CDR2 SYGVNS. Trimming cost V 4 bases and J 3 bases, with 16 bases left between them. This CDR3 is 15 amino acids long. The DNA of the CDR3 is TGTGCCAGCAGTGCCTATTCCCCGGGACACTACGAGCAGTACTTC. Translated, it gives CASSAYSPGHYEQYF.

V usage is TRBV27 and J usage is TRBJ1-5; D is perhaps TRBD1 (6 bases). CDR3 length: 14 residues. Trimming shortened V by 3 bases and J by 4 bases, and 10 bases separated the two germline ends. The germline V gene encodes CDR1 MNHEY and CDR2 SMNVEV (reference sequence). The CDR3 sequence is CASSFRGINQPQHF. Here the CDR3 DNA reads TGTGCCAGCAGTTTTAGGGGGATTAATCAGCCCCAGCATTTT.

The chain recombines TRBV18 with TRBJ1-5; 8 bases map to TRBD1. CDR1 and CDR2 from the germline V gene are KGHSH and LQKENI. The CDR3 has 15 residues. V shed 4 bases and J 7 bases; nucleotides not matched to a gene: 9. CDR3 sequence: CASSLSQGARQPQHF. The CDR3 DNA is TGTGCCAGCTCACTCTCCCAGGGGGCGAGACAGCCCCAGCATTTT.

V usage is TRBV7-2 and J usage is TRBJ1-2; 7 positions agree with TRBD1. Germline V lookup: CDR1 SGHTA, CDR2 FQGNSA. Trimming removed 5 bases from V and 5 bases from J; junction bases left unmatched: 17. The length of the CDR3 is 17 residues. This CDR3 reads CASSPSGRTGQIYGYTF. Written as DNA, the CDR3 is TGTGCCAGCAGCCCCTCGGGCAGAACGGGACAGATTTATGGCTACACCTTC. The full variable domain, rest sourced from reference TRBV7-2 and TRBJ1-2, is GAGVSQSPSNKVTEKGKDVELRCDPISGHTALYWYRQSLGQGLEFLIYFQGNSAPDKSGLPSDRFSAERTGGSVSTLTIQRTQQEDSAVYLCASSPSGRTGQIYGYTFGSGTRLTVV.

The chain recombines TRBV4-1 with TRBJ1-3; D ambiguous. Germline V gives CDR1 MGHRA, CDR2 YSYEKL. CDR3 length: 15 amino acids. The germline V and J ends were trimmed by 0 bases and 0 bases, with 6 bases remaining between them. The CDR3 coding sequence is TGCGCCAGCAGCCAAGACCCCAACTCTGGAAACACCATATATTTT. It is translated as CASSQDPNSGNTIYF.

This sequence joins TRBV5-4 and TRBJ2-6; weak D call: TRBD2 (5 bases). The CDR3 is made up of 20 amino acids. V lost 4 bases and J lost 0, with 23 bases in between. Per the germline V gene, CDR1 is SGHNT and CDR2 is YYREEE (reference sequence). CDR3 residues: CASSPFIGGGGGSGANVLTF. In DNA, the CDR3 is TGTGCCAGCAGCCCATTCATTGGAGGTGGAGGTGGCTCTGGGGCCAACGTCCTGACTTTC.

The chain recombines TRBV5-4 with TRBJ1-2; TRBD1 aligns across 7 bases. Germline V gives CDR1 SGHNT, CDR2 YYREEE (reference sequence). Trimming took 6 bases from V and 1 from J; bases not matched to a gene: 9. This CDR3 is built from 15 residues. CDR3 DNA: TGTGCCAGCACTATCGGACAGGCTGTTAACTATGGCTACACCTTC. Its translation is CASTIGQAVNYGYTF.

The V and J genes are TRBV11-1 and TRBJ1-2, with 8 bases identical to TRBD1. V dropped 5 bases and J dropped 7; count of bases not matched to a gene: 9. The CDR3 spans 14 residues. The germline V gene encodes CDR1 SGHAT and CDR2 FQDESV (reference sequence). CDR3 nucleotide sequence: TGTGCCAGCAGCCCGGACAGGGCTTTGAGTGGCTACACCTTC. Protein sequence: CASSPDRALSGYTF.

The chain employs TRBV14 and TRBJ1-2; 10 bases align to TRBD1. In germline, CDR1 is SGHDN, CDR2 FVKESK. The CDR3 loop spans 15 amino acids. V was clipped by 5 bases and J by 6 bases; unmatched bases: 9. Written as DNA, the CDR3 is TGTGCCAGCAGCACCCACCCCGGGACAGGGGATGGCTACACCTTC. Protein product: CASSTHPGTGDGYTF. The full variable domain, in which reference TRBV14 and TRBJ1-2 provide the parts outside the CDR3, is EAGVTQFPSHSVIEKGQTVTLRCDPISGHDNLYWYRRVMGKEIKFLLHFVKESKQDESGMPNNRFLAERTGGTYSTLKVQPAELEDSGVYFCASSTHPGTGDGYTFGSGTRLTVV.

The chain links TRBV29-1 to TRBJ1-2, with D maybe TRBD1 (5 bases). The germline CDR1 and CDR2 sequences are SQVTM and ANQGSEA. Trimming shortened V by 8 bases and J by 8 bases, and 21 bases separated the two germline ends. CDR3 length: 13 amino acids. CDR3 sequence reads: CSTSGGGERGYTF. As DNA, the CDR3 is TGCAGCACCTCCGGCGGGGGGGAGCGAGGCTACACCTTC.

This clone was recorded once. This chain uses TRBV7-9 with TRBJ1-2; 7 positions agree with TRBD1. This CDR3 comprises 16 residues. CDR1 SEHNR and CDR2 FQNEAQ come from the germline V gene (reference sequence). The V segment lost 4 bases and the J segment 2 bases; nucleotides outside the gene matches: 10. CDR3 sequence (DNA): TGTGCCAGCAGCTCCTCTAAGACAGGGAGCAACTATGGCTACACCTTC. Translated: CASSSSKTGSNYGYTF.

This chain links TRBV6-4 with TRBJ2-7; D call uncertain. Deletions cut 7 bases from V and 6 bases from J, with 7 bases between. From germline, CDR1 is MRHNA and CDR2 SNTAGT. The CDR3 is made up of 10 amino acids. The CDR3 region has the DNA TGTGCCAGCACCTACGGCGAGCAGTACTTC. Encoded protein: CASTYGEQYF.

This chain joins TRBV3-1 (or the pseudogene TRBV3-2) and TRBJ1-1; TRBD1 matches at 7 bases. Germline values: CDR1 LGHDT, CDR2 YNNKEL (reference sequence). The CDR3 sequence is 14 residues long. V shed 3 bases and J 6 bases; nucleotides not matched to a gene: 7. The CDR3 region is CASSHRQGGPEAFF. DNA for the CDR3: TGTGCCAGCAGCCACAGACAGGGAGGCCCTGAAGCTTTCTTT.

V gene TRBV9 combines with J gene TRBJ2-1; the match to TRBD1 covers 10 bases. Germline V gives CDR1 SGDLS, CDR2 YYNGEE. The CDR3 is 15 amino acids. Losses at the gene ends were 4 bases for V and 3 bases for J; bases not matched to a gene: 4. In nucleotides, the CDR3 is TGTGCCAGCAGCACCCGGACAGGGGGCTACAATGAGCAGTTCTTC. It is translated as CASSTRTGGYNEQFF.

The rearrangement links TRBV4-2 to TRBJ2-3, with 9 bases identical to TRBD2. After removal of 0 bases from V and 6 bases from J, the junction contained 10 bases not matched to a gene. CDR1 LGHNA and CDR2 YNFKEQ come from the germline V gene. The CDR3 runs 17 residues. The CDR3 here is CASSQDSPAGGSDTQYF. In DNA form, the CDR3 reads TGTGCCAGCAGCCAAGATTCCCCAGCGGGGGGATCGGATACGCAGTATTTT.